This T cell receptor beta chain was sequenced in a study of Graves' ophthalmopathy and Graves' hyperthyroidism. Broader study findings: With a specificity of 72.22% and a sensitivity of 70.59%, the model predicted ophthalmopathy progression.

V lost 0 bases to trimming and J lost 1 base, with 9 bases between them. There are 15 residues in the CDR3. Germline CDR1 MNHEY, CDR2 SVGAGI. This clonotype was found many times. What it binds is unknown. RNA transcripts were the template, and TCR beta CDR3 regions were amplified from them. The authors performed first-round RT-PCR with HTBI primers and then a second-round multiplex PCR. One entry per CDR3 protein, called by TCRdb with MiXCR from the multiplex PCR reads. The data contain 620,000 or so distinct CDR3 sequences, about a fifth of them singletons. Sequencing was carried out using peripheral blood. This sequence was found in a woman under 30 with stable Graves' hyperthyroidism. Some clones in this sample may be carry-over from other donors' samples. The gene calls are TRBV6-5 and TRBJ1-1; the D is unclear. CDR3 protein: CASSYSTSGNTEAFF. The DNA for the CDR3 is TGTGCCAGCAGTTACTCGACATCCGGGAACACTGAAGCTTTCTTT.